This TCR beta chain was profiled in a study of cytomegalovirus exposure and HLA in healthy donors. This clone was seen once. The CDR3 is 12 amino acids. Germline-derived CDR1 and CDR2 are SGHTA and FQGNSA. V lost 5 bases and J lost 8, with 12 bases in between. The primer mix had 60 Vbeta and 13 Jbeta primers. Measured with immunoSEQ multiplex PCR; TCRdb has only the in-frame clones, and not every one. The sample has 150,000 to 200,000 clones; approximately 86% are singletons. Sequenced: PBMCs. V usage is TRBV7-2 and J usage is TRBJ1-2; D gene unclear. The source of this sequence is a woman under 30 in good health and CMV-seronegative. The CDR3 loop is CASSHRVLGYTF. In DNA form, the CDR3 reads TGTGCCAGCAGCCACCGGGTCCTGGGCTACACCTTC. The whole variable domain, filled in from reference TRBV7-2 and TRBJ1-2, reads GAGVSQSPSNKVTEKGKDVELRCDPISGHTALYWYRQSLGQGLEFLIYFQGNSAPDKSGLPSDRFSAERTGGSVSTLTIQRTQQEDSAVYLCASSHRVLGYTFGSGTRLTVV.